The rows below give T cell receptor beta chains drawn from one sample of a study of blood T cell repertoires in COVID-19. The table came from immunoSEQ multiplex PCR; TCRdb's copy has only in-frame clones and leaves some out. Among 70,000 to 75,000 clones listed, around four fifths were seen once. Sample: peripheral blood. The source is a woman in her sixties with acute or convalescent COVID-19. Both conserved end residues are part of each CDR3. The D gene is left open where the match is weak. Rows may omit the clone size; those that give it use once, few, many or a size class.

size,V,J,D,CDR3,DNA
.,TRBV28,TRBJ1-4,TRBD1,CASGQGGLFF,TGTGCCAGTGGGCAGGGGGGACTGTTTTTT
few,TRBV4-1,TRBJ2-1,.,CASSPNREYNEQFF,TGCGCCAGCAGCCCCAACAGGGAATACAATGAGCAGTTCTTC
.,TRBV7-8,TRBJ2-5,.,CASSPFGQEGTQYF,TGTGCCAGCAGCCCCTTCGGACAGGAGGGGACCCAGTACTTC
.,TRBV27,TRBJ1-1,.,CASSPPRNGAEAFF,TGTGCCAGCAGTCCGCCCCGCAATGGAGCTGAAGCTTTCTTT
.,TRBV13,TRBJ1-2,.,CASSFGGALVQHYGYTF,TGTGCCAGCAGCTTTGGGGGGGCCCTAGTCCAACACTATGGCTACACCTTC
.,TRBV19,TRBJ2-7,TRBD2,CASSIIHFGTSGIEQYF,TGTGCCAGTAGTATAATTCATTTCGGGACTAGCGGGATCGAGCAGTACTTC
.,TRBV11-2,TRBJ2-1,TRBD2,CASSLQTSGLGEQFF,TGTGCCAGCAGCTTACAGACTAGCGGGCTCGGGGAGCAGTTCTTC
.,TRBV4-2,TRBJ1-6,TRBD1,CASSTGTGGGNSPLHF,TGTGCCAGCAGCACCGGGACAGGGGGCGGAAATTCACCCCTCCACTTT
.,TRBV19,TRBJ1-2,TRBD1,CASSKGTGKNGYTF,TGTGCCAGTAGTAAGGGGACAGGGAAGAATGGCTACACCTTC
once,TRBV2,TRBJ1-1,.,CASHMGAMNTEAFF,TGTGCCAGTCATATGGGAGCAATGAACACTGAAGCTTTCTTT
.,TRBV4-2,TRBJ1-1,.,CASSQAGAPEAFF,TGTGCCAGCAGCCAAGCAGGGGCCCCTGAAGCTTTCTTT
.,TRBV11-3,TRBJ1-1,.,CASSFGRTTEAFF,TGTGCCAGCAGCTTTGGGAGAACAACTGAAGCTTTCTTT
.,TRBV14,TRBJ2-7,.,CASSQVEAGWGSSYEQYF,TGTGCCAGCAGCCAAGTCGAGGCGGGATGGGGATCCTCCTACGAGCAGTACTTC
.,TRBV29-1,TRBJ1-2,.,CSGVGGETGHYGYTF,TGCAGCGGGGTCGGGGGGGAGACAGGACACTATGGCTACACCTTC
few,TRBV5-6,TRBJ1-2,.,CASSLSGTLVNYGYTF,TGTGCCAGCAGCTTATCCGGGACACTTGTTAACTATGGCTACACCTTC
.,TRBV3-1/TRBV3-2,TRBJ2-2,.,CASSQDIPGAGTGELFF,TGTGCCAGCAGCCAAGATATCCCAGGGGCGGGCACCGGGGAGCTGTTTTTT
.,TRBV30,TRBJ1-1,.,CAWSSTENTEAFF,TGTGCCTGGAGTTCGACAGAGAACACTGAAGCTTTCTTT
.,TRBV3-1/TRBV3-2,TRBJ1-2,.,CASTSGYGYTF,TGTGCCAGCACTTCAGGGTATGGCTACACCTTC
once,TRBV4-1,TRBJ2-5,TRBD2,CASSRGGTSGQETQYF,TGCGCCAGCAGCAGGGGGGGGACTAGCGGGCAAGAGACCCAGTACTTC
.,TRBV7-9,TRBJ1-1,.,CASSLEAGQEAFF,TGTGCCAGCAGCTTAGAAGCCGGACAGGAAGCTTTCTTT
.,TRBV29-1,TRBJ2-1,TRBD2,CSVRSTSGTYNEQFF,TGCAGCGTTCGATCTACTAGCGGGACCTACAATGAGCAGTTCTTC
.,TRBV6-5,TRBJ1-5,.,CASSRDSHSNQPQHF,TGTGCCAGCAGCCGCGACAGTCATAGCAATCAGCCCCAGCATTTT
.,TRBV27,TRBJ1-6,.,CASASGRGEGDSPLHF,TGTGCCAGCGCCTCCGGGAGGGGAGAAGGTGATTCACCCCTCCACTTT
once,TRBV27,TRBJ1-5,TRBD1,CASRRGQGGNQPQHF,TGTGCCAGCAGACGTGGACAGGGAGGCAATCAGCCCCAGCATTTT
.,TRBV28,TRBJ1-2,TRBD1,CASSTPGQGNYGYTF,TGTGCCAGCAGTACCCCGGGACAGGGGAATTATGGCTACACCTTC
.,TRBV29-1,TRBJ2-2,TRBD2,CSVGPSGAEGTGELFF,TGCAGCGTTGGGCCTAGCGGGGCCGAAGGAACCGGGGAGCTGTTTTTT
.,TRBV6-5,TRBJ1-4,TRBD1,CASRDRGRGSEKLFF,TGTGCCAGCCGGGACAGGGGTCGGGGAAGTGAAAAACTGTTTTTT
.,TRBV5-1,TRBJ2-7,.,CASSWDSNYEQYF,TGCGCCAGCAGCTGGGACTCCAACTACGAGCAGTACTTC
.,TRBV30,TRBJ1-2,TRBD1,CAWSAKGQEFDGYTF,TGTGCCTGGAGTGCCAAAGGACAGGAATTCGATGGCTACACCTTC
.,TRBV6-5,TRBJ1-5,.,CASSQYREHQPQHF,TGTGCCAGCAGTCAATACAGGGAGCATCAGCCCCAGCATTTT
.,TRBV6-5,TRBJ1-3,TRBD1,CASRRQGRGGNTIYF,TGTGCCAGCAGAAGACAGGGCAGAGGTGGAAACACCATATATTTT
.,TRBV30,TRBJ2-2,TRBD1,CAWTGGTGELFF,TGTGCCTGGACAGGGGGCACCGGGGAGCTGTTTTTT
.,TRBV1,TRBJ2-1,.,CTSSQDSVAGGFYNEQFF,TGCACCAGCAGCCAAGATTCCGTGGCGGGAGGGTTCTACAATGAGCAGTTCTTC
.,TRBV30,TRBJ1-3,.,CAWSRTGNGNTIYF,TGTGCCTGGAGCCGAACAGGGAATGGAAACACCATATATTTT
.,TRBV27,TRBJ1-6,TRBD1,CASGRDRSNSPLHF,TGTGCCAGCGGGCGGGACAGGTCTAATTCACCCCTCCACTTT
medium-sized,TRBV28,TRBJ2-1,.,CASLRGENYNEQFF,TGTGCCAGCCTGCGCGGGGAGAACTACAATGAGCAGTTCTTC
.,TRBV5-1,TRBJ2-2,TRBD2,CASSLIGLAGGNTGELFF,TGCGCCAGCAGCTTGATCGGACTAGCGGGGGGAAACACCGGGGAGCTGTTTTTT
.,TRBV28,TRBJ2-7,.,CASSLYQGSKSYEQYF,TGTGCCAGCAGTTTATATCAGGGGTCAAAGAGCTACGAGCAGTACTTC
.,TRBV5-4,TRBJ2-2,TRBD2,CASSSPSGGNTGELFF,TGTGCCAGCAGCTCCCCTAGCGGGGGGAACACCGGGGAGCTGTTTTTT
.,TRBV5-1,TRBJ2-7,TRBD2,CASSLRVRLAGDPIVDEQYF,TGCGCCAGCAGCTTGAGGGTTCGACTAGCGGGAGACCCGATAGTCGACGAGCAGTACTTC
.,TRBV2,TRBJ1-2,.,CASSPWSGQLGLPDYGYTF,TGTGCCAGCAGTCCATGGAGTGGGCAGTTAGGACTCCCCGACTATGGCTACACCTTC
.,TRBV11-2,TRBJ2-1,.,CASSLDFGSYNEQFF,TGTGCCAGCAGCTTAGACTTCGGGTCCTACAATGAGCAGTTCTTC
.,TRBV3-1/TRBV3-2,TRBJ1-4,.,CASASRPQPNEKLFF,TGTGCCAGCGCCTCCAGGCCTCAACCCAATGAAAAACTGTTTTTT
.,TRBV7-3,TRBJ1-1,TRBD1,CASSLQGATEAFF,TGTGCCAGCAGCTTGCAGGGGGCGACTGAAGCTTTCTTT
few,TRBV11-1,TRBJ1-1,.,CASSLVERTEAFF,TGTGCCAGCAGCTTAGTGGAGAGGACTGAAGCTTTCTTT
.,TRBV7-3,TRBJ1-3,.,CASSVDSGSGNTIYF,TGTGCCAGCAGCGTCGACTCAGGGTCTGGAAACACCATATATTTT
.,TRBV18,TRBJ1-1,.,CASSPRSGESTEAFF,TGTGCCAGCTCACCACGTTCAGGGGAGAGCACTGAAGCTTTCTTT
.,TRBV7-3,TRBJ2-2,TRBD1,CASSSPPGQGANTGELFF,TGTGCCAGCAGCTCCCCACCGGGACAGGGGGCTAACACCGGGGAGCTGTTTTTT
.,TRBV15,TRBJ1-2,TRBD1,CATSSQGDRYGYTF,TGTGCCACCAGCTCGCAGGGGGATCGGTATGGCTACACCTTC
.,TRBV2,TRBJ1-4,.,CASSEQGLGEKLFF,TGTGCCAGCAGTGAACAGGGATTAGGTGAAAAACTGTTTTTT
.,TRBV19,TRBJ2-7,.,CASSIRVTSYEQYF,TGTGCCAGTAGTATAAGAGTTACCTCCTACGAGCAGTACTTC
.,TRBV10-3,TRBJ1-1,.,CAISDVNSLNTEAFF,TGTGCCATCAGTGACGTAAACAGCTTGAACACTGAAGCTTTCTTT
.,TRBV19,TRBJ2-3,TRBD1,CASSPHRGRGDTQYF,TGTGCCAGTAGTCCCCACAGGGGCCGGGGAGATACGCAGTATTTT
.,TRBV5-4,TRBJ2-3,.,CASSLAGGTQYF,TGTGCCAGCAGCTTGGCCGGGGGTACGCAGTATTTT
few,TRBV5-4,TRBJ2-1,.,CASSRDSIANNEQFF,TGTGCCAGCAGCAGGGACTCTATCGCGAACAATGAGCAGTTCTTC